This TCR beta chain derives from a study of blood T cell repertoires in COVID-19. Study background: COVID-19 samples from acute and convalescent phases originated in the United States, Italy and Spain.

CDR1 is SEHNR, CDR2 FQNEAQ, per germline (reference sequence). This CDR3 comprises 14 residues. Trimming removed 7 bases from V and 10 bases from J; junction bases left unmatched: 9. Authors' methods: Estimation of nucleated cell counts was performed using reference gene primer amplification. TCRdb keeps only in-frame clones here, not all; method: immunoSEQ multiplex PCR. That table supplies the V and J calls and clone size; D and trimming were determined from the DNA. The table shows about 240,000 clones, with about 90% occurring only once. Across under 25 US areas, participants ranged in age from 18 to 89 years. Participant-reported clinical history was the basis for cohort assignment.

Input material: PBMCs or T cells enriched from blood (not recorded which). The receptor was isolated from a woman aged 35 to 49 with acute COVID-19. The rearrangement joins TRBV7-9 to TRBJ1-6; TRBD1 agrees at 8 bases. CDR3 residues: CASTGGGELSPLHF. DNA of the CDR3: TGTGCCAGCACAGGGGGCGGCGAATTATCACCCCTCCACTTT.